The TCR beta chain under discussion was sequenced for a study of control samples from healthy donors and cancer patients. This clone came up a few times. Trimming removed 1 base at V and 5 bases at J, with 14 bases between. Germline V gene data show CDR1 as SGHTA and CDR2 as FQGNSA. The CDR3 is made up of 15 amino acids. Assay: immunoSEQ multiplex PCR; the TCRdb copy retains only in-frame clones and omits some. The sample carries some 110,000 clones, approximately 90% recorded once. The receptor was derived from a woman aged 70-85 years in good health. The sample was blood. V and J are TRBV7-2 and TRBJ2-5, with a possible D match to TRBD2 (5 bases). This chain's CDR3 is CASSLVGPSMETQYF. In DNA form, the CDR3 reads TGTGCCAGCAGCTTAGTGGGCCCTAGCATGGAGACCCAGTACTTC.